The 30 T cell receptor beta chains below all came from one sample that was sequenced in a study of patients and donors after allogeneic stem cell transplantation. TCRdb used MiXCR to reprocess the RT-PCR reads, holding one entry per CDR3 protein. The data contain under 550 distinct CDR3 sequences, 0.69% of them seen just once; the ten biggest clones take up roughly a fifth. Sequenced sample: blood, either unsorted or a sorted T cell fraction (not recorded which). The receptors stem from a human donor who was either an allogeneic HSCT recipient or a stem cell or donor lymphocyte infusion donor (not recorded which). It is not recorded whose cells these are; they may come from a transplant donor.

The chain carries TRBV12-3 or TRBV12-4 and TRBJ1-2; the D is unclear. Trimming removed 1 base at V and 1 base at J, with 4 bases between. The CDR3 extends over 13 amino acids. CDR3 amino acids: CASSLGGNYGYTF. CDR3 nucleotides: TGTGCCAGCAGTTTAGGGGGTAACTATGGCTACACCTTC.

This clonotype is classed as large (0.1 to 1%). V gene TRBV24-1 combines with J gene TRBJ2-5; a possible D gene is TRBD1 (8 bases). This CDR3 is built from 17 residues. V lost 4 bases and J 5 bases, leaving 22 bases between the germline ends. The germline gives CDR1 KGHDR, CDR2 SFDVKD. The chain's CDR3 is CATSDTDRGRGGETQYF. CDR3 nucleotides: TGTGCCACCAGTGACACCGACAGGGGTCGGGGAGGGGAGACCCAGTACTTC.

This clonotype is classed as medium-sized. As DNA, the CDR3 is TGCAGCGCACGTTACACAGATACGCAGTATTTT. Protein sequence: CSARYTDTQYF. This chain joins TRBV29-1 and TRBJ2-3; D is ambiguous. V was pared by 7 bases and J by 2 bases, with 7 bases between. The CDR3 covers 11 residues. The germline CDR1 and CDR2 sequences are SQVTM and ANQGSEA.

This clonotype is labeled as medium-sized. The V gene is TRBV5-1, the J gene TRBJ2-7; possibly TRBD1 for D (6 bases). V was shortened by 5 bases and J by 5 bases, with 14 bases between the two germline ends. CDR1 SGHRS and CDR2 YFSETQ come from the germline V gene. The CDR3 consists of 13 residues. CDR3 region: CASREGVVDEQYF. In nucleotides, the CDR3 is TGCGCCAGCAGAGAGGGGGTTGTGGACGAGCAGTACTTC.

This clonotype is large (0.1 to 1%) in the sample. This chain links TRBV7-8 with TRBJ2-5, with no clear D. The CDR3 is made up of 10 amino acids. The V and J ends lost 5 bases and 5 bases respectively, with 3 bases between them. Germline assignment: CDR1 SGHVS and CDR2 FQNEAQ. CDR3 loop: CASSHETQYF. In DNA form, the CDR3 reads TGTGCCAGCAGCCACGAGACCCAGTACTTC.

This clonotype is termed hyperexpanded. The chain carries TRBV4-1 and TRBJ2-1, with TRBD2 matching 8 bases. This CDR3 region has 15 residues. V lost 0 bases, J lost 4 bases, and 2 bases stayed unmatched. Germline loops: CDR1 MGHRA, CDR2 YSYEKL. The DNA of the CDR3 is TGCGCCAGCAGCCAAGATCTAGCGGGTTACAATGAGCAGTTCTTC. Its translation: CASSQDLAGYNEQFF.

This clonotype is large (0.1 to 1%) by share. The chain carries TRBV11-2 and TRBJ2-1; D might be TRBD1 or TRBD2, each matching 5 bases. Germline V gives CDR1 SGHAT, CDR2 FQNNGV. The CDR3 consists of 11 residues. V gave up 5 bases and J gave up 14 bases, with 13 bases separating them. CDR3 nucleotide sequence: TGTGCCAGCAGCCTGGGACCGCAGGAGTTCTTC. This sequence encodes CASSLGPQEFF.

By proportion, this clonotype is medium-sized. This rearrangement joins TRBV5-1 to TRBJ2-1, with 8 bases identical to TRBD2. CDR1 and CDR2 from the germline V gene are SGHRS and YFSETQ. The length of the CDR3 is 17 residues. V lost 3 bases, J lost 0 bases, and 8 bases stayed unmatched. CDR3: CASSYLAGRSSYNEQFF. The DNA for the CDR3 is TGCGCCAGCAGCTACCTAGCGGGCCGTAGCTCCTACAATGAGCAGTTCTTC.

In this sample, this clonotype is large (0.1 to 1%). The chain links TRBV7-8 to TRBJ2-1; D gene unclear. Germline loops: CDR1 SGHVS, CDR2 FQNEAQ. With 6 bases removed from V and 7 bases from J, the gap between germline ends came to 10 bases. The CDR3 is 12 amino acids. The DNA for the CDR3 is TGTGCCAGCAGGTTGAACTGGAATGAGCAGTTCTTC. Its protein product is CASRLNWNEQFF.

This CDR3 is CASSPGLASVNEQYF. The CDR3 coding sequence is TGCGCCAGCAGCCCGGGACTAGCTTCGGTTAACGAGCAGTACTTC. The chain employs TRBV5-1 and TRBJ2-7; 9 nucleotides line up with TRBD2. Germline CDR1 is SGHRS and CDR2 is YFSETQ. The CDR3 runs 15 residues. V trimming: 4 bases; J trimming: 5 bases; junction bases outside the gene matches: 10. The whole variable domain, remainder taken from reference TRBV5-1 and TRBJ2-7, is KAGVTQTPRYLIKTRGQQVTLSCSPISGHRSVSWYQQTPGQGLQFLFEYFSETQRNKGNFPGRFSGRQFSNSRSEMNVSTLELGDSALYLCASSPGLASVNEQYFGPGTRLTVT.

This clonotype is categorized as large. The chain combines TRBV27 with TRBJ2-7; D perhaps matches TRBD1 (5 bases). Germline CDR1 is MNHEY and CDR2 is SMNVEV (reference sequence). This CDR3 has 12 residues. The V and J ends lost 8 bases and 6 bases respectively, with 14 bases between them. CDR3 sequence (DNA): TGTGCCAGCGAAGGGGCCGCGTCCGAGCAGTACTTC. Encoded protein: CASEGAASEQYF.

This clonotype is large in the sample. V gene TRBV7-9 combines with J gene TRBJ1-4; a weak D match, TRBD1 (5 bases). The CDR3 has 12 amino acids. Looked up from germline, CDR1 is SEHNR and CDR2 is FQNEAQ (reference sequence). V shed 8 bases and J shed 8 bases, with 12 bases lying between them. The CDR3 sequence is CASSKGEEKLFF. CDR3 coding DNA: TGTGCCAGCTCAAAAGGGGAGGAAAAACTGTTTTTT.

The gene calls are TRBV5-6 and TRBJ2-3; D may be TRBD2 (7 bases). The CDR3 consists of 17 residues. The V and J ends lost 4 bases and 2 bases respectively, with 20 bases between them. In germline, CDR1 is SGHDT, CDR2 YYEEEE. The CDR3, as DNA: TGTGCCAGCAGCGAGGGGGTAGCGGGCCCATACACAGATACGCAGTATTTT. It encodes CASSEGVAGPYTDTQYF.

This clonotype is labeled large. The chain is built from TRBV5-1 and TRBJ2-3, with 10 bases aligning to TRBD2. Trimming at V came to 1 base and at J to 4 bases, leaving 9 bases not matched to a gene. Germline V CDR1 and CDR2: SGHRS, YFSETQ. The CDR3 totals 17 residues. The CDR3 bases are TGCGCCAGCAGCTTGCTAGCTAGCGGGAGACTATCAGATACGCAGTATTTT. Protein sequence: CASSLLASGRLSDTQYF.

This clonotype ranks as large. The junction shows a germline mismatch at one end, possibly a read error. The rearrangement joins TRBV7-7 to TRBJ2-7, with 10 positions matching TRBD2. The germline gives CDR1 SSHAT, CDR2 FNYEAQ (reference sequence). CDR3 length: 13 amino acids. The CDR3 reads CASSLAGGGEQYF. The CDR3, as DNA: TGTGCTAGCAGCTTAGCGGGAGGAGGCGAGCAGTACTTC. The full variable domain, its missing parts supplied by reference TRBV7-7 and TRBJ2-7, is GAGVSQSPRYKVTKRGQDVTLRCDPISSHATLYWYQQALGQGPEFLTYFNYEAQPDKSGLPSDRFSAERPEGSISTLTIQRTEQRDSAMYRCASSLAGGGEQYFGPGTRLTVT.

Judged by abundance, this clonotype is large. V usage is TRBV7-2 and J usage is TRBJ2-7, with TRBD2 matching 9 bases. The CDR3 runs 15 residues. Trimming cost V 4 bases and J 7 bases; bases outside gene matches: 11. Germline V gives CDR1 SGHTA, CDR2 FQGNSA. DNA for the CDR3: TGTGCCAGCAGCTCAATCTTAGCGGGAGTTCGAGAGCAGTACTTC. Translated: CASSSILAGVREQYF.

By share, this clonotype counts as large (0.1 to 1%). The V gene is TRBV7-3, the J gene TRBJ2-1, with 11 nucleotides matching TRBD2. CDR3 length: 17 residues. J lost 7 bases, V lost 4 bases, and 12 bases had no gene match. Germline V gives CDR1 SGHTA, CDR2 FQGTGA. As DNA, the CDR3 is TGTGCCAGCAGCTCAACCGCCATAGCGGGAGGGCTGAATGAGCAGTTCTTC. Amino acids: CASSSTAIAGGLNEQFF.

By share, this clonotype ranks as large (0.1 to 1%). The V call is TRBV7-3, the J call TRBJ1-1, with a tentative D call TRBD1 (6 bases). Looked up from germline, CDR1 is SGHTA and CDR2 is FQGTGA. CDR3 size: 14 residues. The V and J ends lost 5 bases and 1 base respectively, with 11 bases between them. The CDR3 is CASSPGHTNTEAFF. CDR3 coding DNA: TGTGCCAGCAGCCCGGGACATACGAACACTGAAGCTTTCTTT. The full variable domain, in which reference TRBV7-3 and TRBJ1-1 provide the parts outside the CDR3, is GAGVSQTPSNKVTEKGKYVELRCDPISGHTALYWYRQSLGQGPEFLIYFQGTGAADDSGLPNDRFFAVRPEGSVSTLKIQRTERGDSAVYLCASSPGHTNTEAFFGQGTRLTVV.

This clonotype is medium-sized in the sample. This chain uses TRBV5-1 with TRBJ2-1, with D tentatively TRBD1 (6 bases). The CDR3 sequence is 14 residues long. Germline loops: CDR1 SGHRS, CDR2 YFSETQ. Trimming left V 1 base short and J 6 bases short, with 11 bases between. The CDR3 region has the DNA TGCGCCAGCAGCTTGCTACAGGGAGCCAATGAGCAGTTCTTC. Its translation: CASSLLQGANEQFF. Full variable domain (remainder filled in from reference TRBV5-1 and TRBJ2-1): KAGVTQTPRYLIKTRGQQVTLSCSPISGHRSVSWYQQTPGQGLQFLFEYFSETQRNKGNFPGRFSGRQFSNSRSEMNVSTLELGDSALYLCASSLLQGANEQFFGPGTRLTVL.

By proportion, this clonotype is medium-sized. This chain connects TRBV10-3 to TRBJ2-1; D ambiguous. The CDR3 has 11 amino acids. Germline V CDR1 and CDR2: ENHRY, SYGVKD. V was clipped by 5 bases and J by 6 bases, with 5 bases between them. The CDR3 bases are TGTGCCATCAGTTTAGGCAATGAGCAGTTCTTC. Translating gives CAISLGNEQFF.

This clonotype is labeled as large (0.1 to 1%). The J gene is TRBJ2-7, the V gene TRBV18; TRBD1 matches at 7 bases. CDR1 and CDR2 from the germline V gene are KGHSH and LQKENI. Unmatched junction bases numbered 10, after V lost 3 bases and J lost 5 bases. The CDR3 length is 15 residues. CDR3 protein: CASSPPRNRGHEQYF. CDR3 nucleotide sequence: TGTGCCAGCTCACCGCCCAGGAACAGGGGCCACGAGCAGTACTTC.

This clonotype is deemed medium-sized. The rearrangement links TRBV12-3 or TRBV12-4 to TRBJ2-7; 7 bases line up with TRBD1. J gave up 9 bases and V 6 bases, and 5 bases lay outside the gene matches. CDR3 size: 11 residues. CDR3 DNA: TGTGCCAGCAGGTCTACAGGGGCGCAGTACTTC. Translation gives CASRSTGAQYF.

In its sample, this clonotype ranks as large. The chain carries TRBV7-2 and TRBJ2-3; maybe TRBD1 (5 bases). Deletions cut 1 base from V and 8 bases from J, with 10 bases between. Germline V gene data show CDR1 as SGHTA and CDR2 as FQGNSA. The length of the CDR3 is 13 residues. CDR3 region: CASSLGGPSTQYF. Written as DNA, the CDR3 is TGTGCCAGCAGCTTAGGGGGCCCGAGTACGCAGTATTTT.

This clonotype has a handful of counts. This sequence joins TRBV28 and TRBJ2-7; 7 bases align to TRBD1. Germline V gives CDR1 MDHEN, CDR2 SYDVKM. The CDR3 extends over 14 amino acids. The ends lost 6 bases at V and 2 bases at J; junction bases unmatched: 7. The CDR3 sequence is CASSAGTVPYEQYF. The CDR3 nucleotides are TGTGCCAGCAGCGCTGGGACAGTCCCCTACGAGCAGTACTTC.

This clonotype is categorized as large. The chain combines TRBV6-5 with TRBJ2-7; D may be TRBD1 or TRBD2 (5 bases each). V was clipped by 1 base and J by 5 bases, with 15 bases between them. Germline assignment: CDR1 MNHEY and CDR2 SVGAGI. CDR3 length equals 15 residues. The CDR3 spells CASSYYSAGSHEQYF. The DNA for the CDR3 is TGTGCCAGCAGTTACTACTCGGCAGGGAGCCACGAGCAGTACTTC.

In this sample, this clonotype is medium-sized. The genes are TRBV25-1 and TRBJ2-3; tentatively, D is TRBD2 (5 bases). The length of the CDR3 is 15 residues. With 3 bases removed from V and 8 bases from J, the gap between germline ends came to 18 bases. Germline loops: CDR1 MGHDK, CDR2 SYGVNS. DNA of the CDR3: TGTGCCAGCAGTGATGCTACTAGAGAAGGTGCTACGCAGTATTTT. It yields the protein CASSDATREGATQYF.

By sample fraction, this clonotype is large. This sequence joins TRBV7-2 and TRBJ2-1; 9 nucleotides agree with TRBD2. The CDR3 is 14 residues long. Germline V gene lookup returns CDR1 SGHTA and CDR2 FQGNSA. Losses at the gene ends were 5 bases for V and 8 bases for J; bases not matched to a gene: 7. The chain's CDR3 is CASSRPGTSYEQFF. In DNA, the CDR3 is TGTGCCAGCAGCCGTCCCGGGACTAGCTATGAGCAGTTCTTC. The full variable domain, with the rest looked up from reference TRBV7-2 and TRBJ2-1, is GAGVSQSPSNKVTEKGKDVELRCDPISGHTALYWYRQSLGQGLEFLIYFQGNSAPDKSGLPSDRFSAERTGGSVSTLTIQRTQQEDSAVYLCASSRPGTSYEQFFGPGTRLTVL.

In its sample, this clonotype is large. The CDR3 DNA follows: TGTGCCAGCAGTTCCGACAGGGGCCAACCAAGTTATAGCAATCAGCCCCAGCATTTT. Translating gives CASSSDRGQPSYSNQPQHF. The chain joins TRBV6-5 to TRBJ1-5; 8 bases line up with TRBD1. The CDR3 loop spans 19 amino acids. Per germline, CDR1 MNHEY and CDR2 SVGAGI. Germline trimming cut 4 bases from V and 0 bases from J; bases unmatched to any gene: 14.

This clonotype rates as medium-sized. V usage is TRBV5-1 and J usage is TRBJ2-3; a weak D match, TRBD2 (5 bases). CDR1 and CDR2 from the germline V gene are SGHRS and YFSETQ. The CDR3 is 12 residues long. The V and J ends lost 4 bases and 6 bases respectively, with 9 bases between them. CDR3 residues: CASSPRGDTQYF. The CDR3 DNA sequence: TGCGCCAGCAGCCCCCGAGGGGATACGCAGTATTTT.

This clonotype is termed large. The V and J genes are TRBV7-6 and TRBJ2-3; 11 bases agree with TRBD2. The CDR3 covers 19 residues. Germline lookup yields CDR1 SGHVS and CDR2 FNYEAQ. The V segment lost 5 bases and the J segment 0 bases; nucleotides outside the gene matches: 13. CDR3 nucleotides: TGTGCCAGCAGCCCAGAACTAGCGGGAGAGTACTCTAGCACAGATACGCAGTATTTT. Its protein is CASSPELAGEYSSTDTQYF.